The present TCR beta chain was sequenced within a study of early T cells in non-severe SARS-CoV-2 infection (dated by TCRdb to the early 2020s). Broadly, across the study: Because TCR sequencing relied on bulk RNA taken from unsorted whole blood, pairing of alpha and beta chains was not possible. Study-wide conclusions, independent of this receptor: VDJdb matching was skewed toward anti-spike CD8 responses, so virus-specific expansions were likely underestimated and private and CD4 specificities were missed.

As concerns this clonotype: Its antigen has not been determined. Base qualities are not provided; no much larger clone lies one nucleotide away.

Receptors were amplified or captured by 5' RACE. Sequencer: NextSeq 500. Unique molecular identifiers were attached to individual cDNA molecules in the TCR library protocol so that sequencing error and PCR bias could be corrected. Both TCR alpha and beta chains were sequenced, and tight co-correlation was observed between alpha and beta sequence abundances in each sample. For the original study's pipeline: Decombinator V4 was used to perform V gene, J gene and CDR3 annotation of TCR sequences. TCRs were defined as expanded if a significant change between any two time points was detected under a Poisson model with p below 0.0001. TCR abundances were normalised to the total number of TCRs sequenced per sample and were expressed as counts per million. MAIT TCRs were defined by TRAV1-2 paired with TRAJ12, TRAJ20 or TRAJ33, and iNKT TCRs by TRAV10 paired with TRAJ18. VDJdb, accessed 1 November 2021, was searched for CMV, EBV and SARS-CoV-2 annotated TCRs, with TCRs annotated for multiple antigens excluded. The public reads were reprocessed in TCRdb via fastp at Q25 and MiXCR, keeping in-frame beta chains. Identical CDR3 proteins give one entry, which carries the most common genes and DNA. None of the V and J calls come from the authors' own analysis; TCRdb made them. In this sample the table shows 50,000 to 60,000 distinct CDR3 sequences, roughly 7.7% of which occur a single time. The biggest ten clones account for 3% to 3.5% of the sample.

This was a case-control study nested in a cohort of healthcare workers in London, UK, who had nasopharyngeal swab PCR tests and blood samples taken every week. Between 23 and 31 March 2020, the week of the UK lockdown, healthcare workers were enrolled and then followed up weekly for as long as 16 weeks. Spanning cysteine to phenylalanine, the CDR3 consists of 16 amino acids. CDR3 DNA is the only sequence kept; it has 48 bases, read in frame from the first base. The V and J ends are trimmed by 5 bases and 2 bases, leaving 16 bases between them. The chain is assembled from TRBV12-3 or TRBV12-4 and TRBJ1-5; the D segment cannot be called with confidence. The receptor comes from an adult who was a healthcare worker with PCR-confirmed SARS-CoV-2 infection or an uninfected control (not recorded which). The sequenced sample was whole blood. This receptor carries the CDR3 CASSPGEAGGNQPQHF. Read as DNA, the sequence is TGTGCCAGCAGTCCCGGGGAGGCCGGGGGCAATCAGCCCCAGCATTTT.